The next 7 T cell receptor beta chains were all read from a single sample in a study of T cell responses to AZD1222 COVID-19 vaccine. The method was immunoSEQ multiplex PCR; TCRdb's version includes in-frame clones alone and lacks a portion of them. The sample has just over 65,000 clones, over 75% seen once. Source: peripheral blood, taken on day 0 of AZD1222 vaccination. These receptors all stem from an adult in good health.

This sequence joins TRBV15 and TRBJ2-3; TRBD2 matches at 11 bases. The CDR3 is 15 residues long. V shed 3 bases, J shed 4 bases, and the junction held 3 bases outside the gene matches. The germline V gene encodes CDR1 LNHNV and CDR2 YYDKDF (reference sequence). This CDR3 reads CATSSSGGAPDTQYF. CDR3 nucleotides: TGTGCCACCAGCAGTAGCGGGGGGGCCCCAGATACGCAGTATTTT.

In its sample, this clone was seen once. This chain joins TRBV1 and TRBJ2-2. TRBV1 represents a pseudogene. This CDR3 has 15 residues. Here the CDR3 DNA reads TGCACCAGCAGCCAAGTGGTTTCTTATACCGGGGAGCTGTTTTTT. Protein: CTSSQVVSYTGELFF.

The V and J genes are TRBV19 and TRBJ2-1; D possibly corresponds to TRBD2 (5 bases). This CDR3 comprises 15 residues. V was shortened by 4 bases and J by 2 bases, with 12 bases between the two germline ends. Germline values: CDR1 LNHDA, CDR2 SQIVND (reference sequence). This chain's CDR3 is CASSKEEFTYNEQFF. In nucleotides, the CDR3 is TGTGCCAGTAGTAAGGAGGAATTCACCTACAATGAGCAGTTCTTC. Full variable domain (rest looked up from reference TRBV19 and TRBJ2-1): DGGITQSPKYLFRKEGQNVTLSCEQNLNHDAMYWYRQDPGQGLRLIYYSQIVNDFQKGDIAEGYSVSREKKESFPLTVTSAQKNPTAFYLCASSKEEFTYNEQFFGPGTRLTVL.

This clone has only a few counts. The chain is built from TRBV3-1 (or the pseudogene TRBV3-2) and TRBJ1-2, with a weak D call TRBD1 (5 bases). CDR3 size: 15 residues. The ends were cut back, 0 bases at V and 4 bases at J, with 12 bases in the middle. Germline V gene sequence: CDR1 LGHDT, CDR2 YNNKEL (reference sequence). CDR3 protein: CASSQDRGGAYGYTF. The CDR3 nucleotides are TGTGCCAGCAGCCAAGATCGGGGCGGTGCCTATGGCTACACCTTC.

The chain employs TRBV9 and TRBJ1-1, with D uncertain. Germline-derived CDR1 and CDR2 are SGDLS and YYNGEE. Trimming cost V 2 bases and J 2 bases, with 10 bases left between them. The CDR3 runs to 14 residues. The CDR3 nucleotides read TGTGCCAGCAGCGTTTCAGCCATCAACACTGAAGCTTTCTTT. Protein product: CASSVSAINTEAFF. Looking up the rest from reference TRBV9 and TRBJ1-1 gives the full variable domain: DSGVTQTPKHLITATGQRVTLRCSPRSGDLSVYWYQQSLDQGLQFLIQYYNGEERAKGNILERFSAQQFPDLHSELNLSSLELGDSALYFCASSVSAINTEAFFGQGTRLTVV.

The chain is built from TRBV11-2 and TRBJ2-5, with 12 bases lining up with TRBD2. Per germline, CDR1 SGHAT and CDR2 FQNNGV. This CDR3 contains 15 residues. The junction had 5 bases not matched to a gene; V was cut back by 5 bases and J by 4 bases. In nucleotides, the CDR3 is TGTGCCAGCAGCGCCAGGACTAGCGGGGCAGAGACCCAGTACTTC. This sequence encodes CASSARTSGAETQYF.

This chain uses TRBV28 with TRBJ2-3; 7 bases align to TRBD1. Looked up from germline, CDR1 is MDHEN and CDR2 is SYDVKM. The CDR3 is 17 amino acids. V gave up 8 bases and J gave up 3 bases; unmatched junction bases: 17. This CDR3 is CASGTPIRQGGTDTQYF. The CDR3 nucleotides read TGTGCCAGCGGTACTCCCATCCGACAGGGCGGTACAGATACGCAGTATTTT.